The 5 T cell receptor beta chains presented below share a single source sample, sequenced in a study of T cell repertoires in ileal Crohn's disease. Produced via immunoSEQ multiplex PCR; TCRdb's table is partial and in-frame only. The sample lists roughly 31,000 clones, just under 80% occurring once. Sequencing used ileal tissue. Receptors were obtained from an adult with Crohn's disease.

The J gene is TRBJ1-2, the V gene TRBV6-4; D may be TRBD1 (6 bases). V was trimmed by 3 bases and J by 5 bases, leaving 13 bases between them. Germline V CDR1 and CDR2: MRHNA, SNTAGT. This CDR3 spans 14 amino acids. CDR3 region: CASSDTGTIYGYTF. The CDR3 DNA reads TGTGCCAGCAGTGATACCGGGACAATTTATGGCTACACCTTC.

The V gene is TRBV19, the J gene TRBJ1-5, with D possibly TRBD1 on 5 matching bases. Germline CDR1 and CDR2: LNHDA and SQIVND (reference sequence). This CDR3 comprises 13 residues. Trimming stripped 11 bases from V and 2 bases from J, with 13 bases between. The CDR3 is CAGGTAGNQPQHF. The CDR3 DNA follows: TGTGCCGGGGGGACGGCGGGCAATCAGCCCCAGCATTTT.

This clone has just a few counts. V and J are TRBV4-1 and TRBJ2-1, with 7 positions matching TRBD2. Germline CDR1 reads MGHRA; CDR2 reads YSYEKL. The V and J ends lost 0 bases and 4 bases, in that order; junction bases with no gene match: 6. CDR3 size: 16 residues. In DNA form, the CDR3 reads TGCGCCAGCAGCCAAGATCTGGCTAGCGGTTACAATGAGCAGTTCTTC. It translates to CASSQDLASGYNEQFF.

The genes are TRBV10-3 and TRBJ2-5; 9 nucleotides line up with TRBD1. The J call is uncertain, as TRBJ2-7 better fits the DNA end. Germline V gene sequence: CDR1 ENHRY, CDR2 SYGVKD. The CDR3 spans 12 residues. The CDR3 DNA is TGTGCCATAGGGACAGGGACCTACGAGCAGTACTTC. This translates into CAIGTGTYEQYF.

DNA for the CDR3: TGTGCCAGCAGTACAAGTTCAAACTATGGCTACACCTTC. Translated, it gives CASSTSSNYGYTF. The chain carries TRBV2 and TRBJ1-2; no reliable D call. V lost 5 bases, J lost 2 bases, and 9 bases lay in between. The CDR3 runs to 13 residues. Per germline, CDR1 SNHLY and CDR2 FYNNEI.